The 20 T cell receptor beta chains given below trace back to one sample, sequenced in a study of human T cells and chemical hapten exposure. One entry per CDR3 protein results from TCRdb running MiXCR on the RACE reads. The sample contains more than 30,000 distinct CDR3 sequences, about 6.3% of which appear only once. The time point is: patch test 1, 2 weeks after DPC sensitization. Stated treatment: therapeutic diphenylcyclopropenone sensitization with weekly scalp DPC. Someone pulled total RNA out of unfractionated whole blood. The sample here was whole blood, taken in connection with sensitization to the hapten diphenylcyclopropenone (DPC). These receptors were obtained from a woman in her twenties or thirties with alopecia areata. Some clones in this sample may be carry-over from other donors' samples.

This clonotype was picked up many times. V usage is TRBV5-1 and J usage is TRBJ1-6, with 9 bases that match TRBD1. V lost 4 bases, J lost 4 bases, and 3 bases stayed unmatched. In germline, CDR1 is SGHRS, CDR2 YFSETQ. The CDR3 covers 15 residues. For the CDR3, the DNA is TGCGCCAGCAGCCCAGGACAGGGGTATAATTCACCCCTCCACTTT. This translates into CASSPGQGYNSPLHF. Variable domain in full (rest from reference TRBV5-1 and TRBJ1-6): KAGVTQTPRYLIKTRGQQVTLSCSPISGHRSVSWYQQTPGQGLQFLFEYFSETQRNKGNFPGRFSGRQFSNSRSEMNVSTLELGDSALYLCASSPGQGYNSPLHFGNGTRLTVT.

This clonotype has a handful of counts. The chain links TRBV6-2 or TRBV6-3 to TRBJ1-5; 7 bases agree with TRBD1. The CDR3 covers 18 residues. The V segment lost 4 bases and the J segment 4 bases; nucleotides outside the gene matches: 16. Germline V gene data show CDR1 as MNHEY and CDR2 as SVGEGT. Here the CDR3 DNA reads TGTGCCAGCAGTTCCCCGGACAGGAGGAGAGAGCGAAATCAGCCCCAGCATTTT. Amino acid sequence: CASSSPDRRRERNQPQHF.

The sample holds a few counts of this clonotype. The chain employs TRBV28 and TRBJ2-3, with 7 bases identical to TRBD2. Unmatched junction bases numbered 11, after V lost 5 bases and J lost 3 bases. Germline V gene lookup returns CDR1 MDHEN and CDR2 SYDVKM. CDR3 length: 16 residues. CDR3 residues: CASSPPTSARTDTQYF. In DNA, the CDR3 is TGTGCCAGCAGTCCCCCCACTAGCGCCCGAACAGATACGCAGTATTTT. The entire variable domain, with the rest obtained from reference TRBV28 and TRBJ2-3, is as follows: DVKVTQSSRYLVKRTGEKVFLECVQDMDHENMFWYRQDPGLGLRLIYFSYDVKMKEKGDIPEGYSVSREKKERFSLILESASTNQTSMYLCASSPPTSARTDTQYFGPGTRLTVL.

This chain joins TRBV4-3 and TRBJ2-7; TRBD1 matches 9 bases. Trimming at V came to 2 bases and at J to 5 bases, leaving 10 bases not matched to a gene. The CDR3 has 16 amino acids. Germline CDR1 reads LGHNA; CDR2 reads YSLEER. The CDR3 DNA reads TGCGCCAGCAGCCAATCCACCGGGACAGGGATCGACGAGCAGTACTTC. This codes for CASSQSTGTGIDEQYF.

The CDR3 loop reads CASLESSTDTQYF. CDR3 sequence (DNA): TGTGCCAGCCTCGAGTCTAGCACAGATACGCAGTATTTT. The chain employs TRBV28 and TRBJ2-3; D remains unclear. Between the trimmed V and J ends, which lost 8 bases and 0 bases, there was a span of 9 bases. The germline V gene encodes CDR1 MDHEN and CDR2 SYDVKM. The CDR3 extends over 13 amino acids.

This clonotype is judged large. CDR3 nucleotides: TGTGCCAGCAGTGGACTAGCGGGGGGGCCAGATACGCAGTATTTT. It is translated as CASSGLAGGPDTQYF. The chain combines TRBV6-1 with TRBJ2-3; 14 nucleotides align to TRBD2. The CDR3 sequence is 15 residues long. The J segment lost 4 bases and the V segment lost 4 bases, leaving 1 base of the junction unmatched. CDR1 and CDR2 (germline): MNHNS, SASEGT.

This clonotype showed up many times. The CDR3 nucleotides read TGCGCCAGCAGCTTGGGAGCAGCAAAGTACGAGCAGTACTTC. Encoded protein: CASSLGAAKYEQYF. The chain uses TRBV5-1 and TRBJ2-7; no clear D. Germline-derived CDR1 and CDR2 are SGHRS and YFSETQ. Trimming removed 0 bases from V and 4 bases from J, with 11 bases in between. The CDR3 covers 14 residues.

The rearrangement uses TRBV6-6 and TRBJ1-5; D ambiguous. The V gene's germline CDR1 is MNHNY and CDR2 SVGAGI (reference sequence). This CDR3 has 14 residues. The germline V and J ends were trimmed by 6 bases and 0 bases, with 9 bases remaining between them. This CDR3 reads CASRGEGSNQPQHF. The CDR3 nucleotides read TGTGCCAGCAGAGGTGAGGGTAGCAATCAGCCCCAGCATTTT.

The rearrangement uses TRBV14 and TRBJ2-3; D is unresolved. V was clipped by 4 bases and J by 0 bases, with 8 bases between them. Germline lookup yields CDR1 SGHDN and CDR2 FVKESK. The CDR3 has 14 residues. As DNA, the CDR3 is TGTGCCAGCAGCCTGGCAGCTAGCACAGATACGCAGTATTTT. This gives the protein CASSLAASTDTQYF.

This clonotype was observed a handful of times. The chain has TRBV12-3 or TRBV12-4 and TRBJ2-1; 9 nucleotides align to TRBD2. This CDR3 has 15 amino acids. V shed 3 bases and J 4 bases; nucleotides not matched to a gene: 4. The CDR3, as DNA: TGTGCCAGCAGTTTGGCTAGCGGGGCTTACAATGAGCAGTTCTTC. Residues: CASSLASGAYNEQFF.

The table lists this clonotype with a few counts. The chain is built from TRBV25-1 and TRBJ1-2, with TRBD1 matching 11 bases. Germline V gene data show CDR1 as MGHDK and CDR2 as SYGVNS. This CDR3 comprises 15 residues. V was clipped by 8 bases and J by 4 bases; unmatched bases: 9. The CDR3 sequence is CASQGLDRGLYGYTF. CDR3 nucleotide sequence: TGTGCCAGCCAGGGATTGGACAGGGGGCTCTATGGCTACACCTTC.

This clonotype was detected ten times or more. The chain has TRBV7-3 and TRBJ2-3, with a weak D call TRBD2 (5 bases). The CDR3 is made up of 13 amino acids. Trimming left V 5 bases short and J 8 bases short, with 14 bases between. Looked up from germline, CDR1 is SGHTA and CDR2 is FQGTGA. CDR3 coding DNA: TGTGCCAGCAGCCCCCGGGCGGGCCCTACGCAGTATTTT. Translated: CASSPRAGPTQYF.

This clonotype was found a few times. This chain links TRBV6-2 or TRBV6-3 with TRBJ1-5; no reliable D call. The germline V gene encodes CDR1 MNHEY and CDR2 SVGEGT. The CDR3 is made up of 12 amino acids. With 4 bases removed from V and 6 bases from J, the gap between germline ends came to 7 bases. CDR3 in DNA: TGTGCCAGCAGTTCATGGGGTCAGCCCCAGCATTTT. This encodes CASSSWGQPQHF.

This clonotype was found many times. The chain carries TRBV12-3 or TRBV12-4 and TRBJ2-3; possible D gene TRBD2, 6 bases. CDR3 length: 15 amino acids. V dropped 7 bases and J dropped 0 bases, with 14 bases sitting between them. The CDR3 reads CASTSRDSSTDTQYF. CDR3 coding DNA: TGTGCCAGCACTTCCCGGGACTCGAGCACAGATACGCAGTATTTT.

This clonotype was detected a few times. The rearrangement uses TRBV20-1 and TRBJ2-6; TRBD2 agrees at 10 bases. The J segment lost 0 bases and the V segment lost 1 base, leaving 6 bases of the junction unmatched. This CDR3 region has 18 residues. Germline V lookup: CDR1 DFQATT, CDR2 SNEGSKA (reference sequence). CDR3 in DNA: TGCAGTGCTAGAGGCGGTAGCGGGGGGACCTCTGGGGCCAACGTCCTGACTTTC. Its translation is CSARGGSGGTSGANVLTF.

The chain combines TRBV6-2 or TRBV6-3 with TRBJ1-5; possible D gene TRBD1, 5 bases. Germline CDR1 and CDR2: MNHEY and SVGEGT. V shed 7 bases and J shed 7 bases, with 20 bases lying between them. The CDR3 has 15 residues. CDR3 sequence reads: CASTYRGGTAQPQHF. As DNA, the CDR3 is TGTGCCAGCACCTATCGGGGGGGTACGGCCCAGCCCCAGCATTTT.

V and J are TRBV11-2 and TRBJ2-3; D is unclear. Germline V gene lookup returns CDR1 SGHAT and CDR2 FQNNGV. V was trimmed by 4 bases and J by 6 bases, leaving 5 bases between them. The CDR3 spans 11 residues. CDR3 in amino acids: CASSSQDTQYF. CDR3 sequence (DNA): TGTGCCAGCAGCTCGCAGGATACGCAGTATTTT.

This clonotype was picked up a small number of times. The chain has TRBV7-6 and TRBJ2-7; TRBD2 agrees at 10 bases. CDR3 length equals 15 residues. The V segment lost 2 bases and the J segment 1 base; nucleotides outside the gene matches: 2. Germline CDR1 SGHVS, CDR2 FNYEAQ. The CDR3 sequence: CASSLTSGVSYEQYF. For the CDR3, the DNA is TGTGCCAGCAGCTTAACTAGCGGGGTTTCCTACGAGCAGTACTTC.

Only a few counts were recorded for this clonotype. This chain links TRBV20-1 with TRBJ2-7, with unresolved D. V lost 0 bases and J lost 4, with 16 bases in between. The CDR3 loop spans 15 amino acids. CDR1 and CDR2 from the germline V gene are DFQATT and SNEGSKA (reference sequence). The CDR3: CSARERELVLYEQYF. The CDR3 coding sequence is TGCAGTGCTAGAGAACGAGAACTTGTTCTATACGAGCAGTACTTC.

At least ten counts were recorded for this clonotype. The chain links TRBV7-9 to TRBJ2-3, with 7 bases identical to TRBD2. Germline CDR1 and CDR2: SEHNR and FQNEAQ (reference sequence). J gave up 1 base and V 1 base, and 2 bases lay outside the gene matches. This CDR3 spans 15 amino acids. The CDR3 DNA is TGTGCCAGCAGCTTAGTCACTAGCGGCACAGATACGCAGTATTTT. This translates into CASSLVTSGTDTQYF. Complete variable domain (other parts from reference TRBV7-9 and TRBJ2-3): DTGVSQNPRHKITKRGQNVTFRCDPISEHNRLYWYRQTLGQGPEFLTYFQNEAQLEKSRLLSDRFSAERPKGSFSTLEIQRTEQGDSAMYLCASSLVTSGTDTQYFGPGTRLTVL.